This entry lists 29 T cell receptor beta chains sequenced from one sample in a study of blood T cells in healthy people across ages. Then a second PCR, running about 6 to 12 cycles, was carried out with a sample-barcoded 5' primer and a J-beta primer mix. TCRdb independently ran MiXCR on the 5' RACE reads; one entry per CDR3 protein. This table holds approximately 900,000 distinct CDR3 sequences, roughly 48% found once. Sequencing was performed on blood. These receptors came from a young man in good health.

This clonotype was counted a few times. This rearrangement joins TRBV20-1 to TRBJ2-1, with 8 bases identical to TRBD2. Germline lookup yields CDR1 DFQATT and CDR2 SNEGSKA (reference sequence). Unmatched junction bases numbered 8, after V lost 3 bases and J lost 13 bases. This CDR3 spans 12 amino acids. The CDR3 protein is CSARLRGGIQFF. Written as DNA, the CDR3 is TGCAGTGCTAGGTTACGGGGGGGCATCCAGTTCTTC.

This clonotype was detected only a few times. The V gene is TRBV7-2, the J gene TRBJ1-1; D is possibly TRBD1 (6 bases). The CDR3 extends over 13 amino acids. Germline CDR1 is SGHTA and CDR2 is FQGNSA. The V and J ends lost 6 bases and 7 bases respectively, with 15 bases between them. The CDR3 coding sequence is TGTGCCAGCAGTTGGGACACCAGGGGTGAAGCTTTCTTT. This gives the protein CASSWDTRGEAFF.

This clonotype was counted between two and nine times. V gene TRBV10-3 combines with J gene TRBJ2-7, with 7 bases fitting TRBD1. CDR1 and CDR2 (germline): ENHRY, SYGVKD. The CDR3 has 15 amino acids. Losses at the gene ends were 0 bases for V and 12 bases for J; bases not matched to a gene: 14. The CDR3 loop reads CAISESWDSSQLGYF. CDR3 in DNA: TGTGCCATCAGTGAGTCGTGGGACAGCTCACAGCTGGGGTACTTC.

This clonotype was recorded a few times. This chain joins TRBV4-2 and TRBJ2-1; 10 bases agree with TRBD1. The V gene end was trimmed by 5 bases and the J gene end by 7 bases; junction bases not matched to a gene: 11. This CDR3 comprises 16 residues. Per the germline V gene, CDR1 is LGHNA and CDR2 is YNFKEQ. The CDR3 DNA is TGTGCCAGCAGCTTTTCGGGACAGGGGAGGGGGAATGAGCAGTTCTTC. It encodes CASSFSGQGRGNEQFF.

The rearrangement links TRBV20-1 to TRBJ2-3; the match to TRBD1 covers 10 bases. Germline CDR1 is DFQATT and CDR2 is SNEGSKA (reference sequence). The CDR3 totals 14 residues. The CDR3: CRTGGRYFSDTQYF. In nucleotides, the CDR3 is TGCAGGACAGGGGGCAGGTATTTCTCAGATACGCAGTATTTT.

The V gene is TRBV7-9, the J gene TRBJ2-5, with TRBD2 matching 7 bases. J was trimmed by 2 bases and V by 8 bases; bases with no gene match: 14. This CDR3 region has 16 residues. The germline V gene encodes CDR1 SEHNR and CDR2 FQNEAQ (reference sequence). The CDR3, as DNA: TGTGCCAGCCGCAGAGGGGAGGGACGAACGCAAGAGACCCAGTACTTC. It translates to CASRRGEGRTQETQYF.

In its sample, this clonotype was seen a few times. The V gene is TRBV9, the J gene TRBJ1-1; D might be TRBD1 (6 bases). CDR1 and CDR2 from the germline V gene are SGDLS and YYNGEE. The CDR3 is 13 residues long. Trimming left V 5 bases short and J 4 bases short, with 12 bases between. CDR3 DNA sequence: TGTGCCAGCAGTACGAAAGGGGGCACTGAAGCTTTCTTT. It yields the protein CASSTKGGTEAFF.

This chain joins TRBV12-3 or TRBV12-4 and TRBJ2-1; D possibly corresponds to TRBD1 (6 bases). This CDR3 contains 11 residues. The CDR3 DNA reads TGTGTTAGCAGTGTCGGGACAAGACAGTTCTTC. The encoded protein is CVSSVGTRQFF.

The chain joins TRBV5-1 to TRBJ2-7, with 10 bases that match TRBD2. The DNA end favors TRBJ2-5, so the J call may be wrong. The CDR3 has 15 residues. Germline assignment: CDR1 SGHRS and CDR2 YFSETQ. The CDR3 is CASRLAGISRETQYF. In nucleotides, the CDR3 is TGCGCCAGCAGACTAGCGGGGATATCCCGGGAGACCCAGTACTTC.

This clonotype was detected only a few times. V and J are TRBV7-9 and TRBJ2-7, with D unresolved. Germline values: CDR1 SEHNR, CDR2 FQNEAQ (reference sequence). This CDR3 is built from 14 residues. Trimming stripped 5 bases from V and 5 bases from J, with 16 bases between. CDR3 DNA: TGTGCCAGCAGCCCTACCCTCGGCGTGGACGAGCAGTACTTC. Translated: CASSPTLGVDEQYF.

The chain recombines TRBV6-1 with TRBJ1-5; 7 bases are shared with TRBD1. V gave up 4 bases and J gave up 9 bases; unmatched junction bases: 9. Germline V CDR1 and CDR2: MNHNS, SASEGT. The CDR3 is 14 residues long. The CDR3 DNA sequence: TGTGCCAGCAGTGCGACCGGGACAGCGGGGCCCCAGCATTTT. The encoded protein is CASSATGTAGPQHF.

The chain employs TRBV6-1 and TRBJ2-3, with 10 bases aligning to TRBD1. Germline V gene data show CDR1 as MNHNS and CDR2 as SASEGT. This CDR3 has 13 amino acids. V lost 6 bases, J lost 8 bases, and 5 bases stayed unmatched. The CDR3 nucleotides read TGTGCCAGCAGGGACAGGGGGGTCGCTACGCAGTATTTT. This sequence encodes CASRDRGVATQYF.

A few counts support this clonotype. The V and J genes are TRBV20-1 and TRBJ1-5, with D perhaps TRBD1 (6 bases). CDR3 length: 15 residues. Trimming took off 5 bases at V and 0 bases at J, with 14 bases between the two ends. Germline V lookup: CDR1 DFQATT, CDR2 SNEGSKA (reference sequence). CDR3 protein: CSARGQKYSNQPQHF. The CDR3 nucleotides read TGCAGTGCTCGTGGACAGAAGTATAGCAATCAGCCCCAGCATTTT.

The chain employs TRBV7-6 and TRBJ2-7; TRBD2 is a possible D gene (6 bases). Per germline, CDR1 SGHVS and CDR2 FNYEAQ. The germline V and J ends were trimmed by 2 bases and 0 bases, with 14 bases remaining between them. The CDR3 has 16 residues. The CDR3 coding sequence is TGTGCCAGCAGCTTAATGGCGCGGGGAGACTCCTACGAGCAGTACTTC. Translation: CASSLMARGDSYEQYF.

The J gene is TRBJ2-1, the V gene TRBV18, with D perhaps TRBD1 or TRBD2 (5 bases each). There are 15 residues in the CDR3. The germline V gene encodes CDR1 KGHSH and CDR2 LQKENI. Trimming removed 1 base at V and 5 bases at J, with 12 bases between. The CDR3 region has the DNA TGTGCCAGCTCACCACAGGGGAGAGACGACAATGAGCAGTTCTTC. Its translation is CASSPQGRDDNEQFF.

The CDR3 nucleotides read TGTGCCAGCAGCATATCTTTCAAGGGAGGCAATCAGCCCCAGCATTTT. It is translated as CASSISFKGGNQPQHF. V gene TRBV12-3 or TRBV12-4 combines with J gene TRBJ1-5; D not resolved. V was shortened by 6 bases and J by 2 bases, with 17 bases between the two germline ends. CDR3 size: 16 residues.

The rearrangement uses TRBV6-5 and TRBJ1-1; D is ambiguous. From germline, CDR1 is MNHEY and CDR2 SVGAGI. CDR3 length equals 14 residues. Trimming shortened V by 6 bases and J by 1 base, and 12 bases separated the two germline ends. CDR3 DNA: TGTGCCAGCAGATCACTCGCAGGGAACACTGAAGCTTTCTTT. The encoded protein is CASRSLAGNTEAFF.

The rearrangement links TRBV11-2 to TRBJ2-7, with TRBD1 matching over 10 bases. CDR1 and CDR2 from the germline V gene are SGHAT and FQNNGV. V trimming: 1 base; J trimming: 0 bases; junction bases outside the gene matches: 6. This CDR3 is built from 17 residues. The CDR3 DNA reads as TGTGCCAGCAGCTTAGCGACGGGACAGGGGAGCTCCTACGAGCAGTACTTC. Translated: CASSLATGQGSSYEQYF.

This clonotype was counted between two and nine times. CDR3 nucleotides: TGTGCCAGCACTAGGGGTAACTACGAGCAGTACTTC. Translating it yields CASTRGNYEQYF. The V call is TRBV28, the J call TRBJ2-7; D is perhaps TRBD1 (5 bases). The germline V gene encodes CDR1 MDHEN and CDR2 SYDVKM. The CDR3 contains 12 residues. V gave up 7 bases and J gave up 3 bases, with 10 bases separating them.

Regarding this clonotype: A read error is possible here, since a much larger clone lies one base away. The V and J genes are TRBV6-2 or TRBV6-3 and TRBJ2-2; the D is unclear. The CDR3 is made up of 13 amino acids. CDR1 is MNHEY and CDR2 is SVGEGT in the germline V gene. The V gene lost 2 bases and the J gene lost 9 bases, with 10 bases spanning the gap. CDR3 DNA sequence: TGTGCCAGCAGTTACAGTCCGGCCCGGGAGCTGTTTTTT. Translation: CASSYSPARELFF.

This clonotype was seen only a few times. The chain joins TRBV6-5 to TRBJ2-3; TRBD2 aligns across 8 bases. Unmatched junction bases numbered 10, after V lost 2 bases and J lost 0 bases. The CDR3 consists of 18 residues. Per germline, CDR1 MNHEY and CDR2 SVGAGI. The CDR3 nucleotides are TGTGCCAGCAGTTACCGTTTGGGACTAGTTTCTAGCACAGATACGCAGTATTTT. Translating it yields CASSYRLGLVSSTDTQYF.

DNA of the CDR3: TGTGCCAGCAGCCAACGGGGGAGCACTGAAGCTTTCTTT. Translated: CASSQRGSTEAFF. The J gene is TRBJ1-1, the V gene TRBV3-1, with D tentatively TRBD1 (5 bases). CDR3 length equals 13 residues. V lost 2 bases, J lost 4 bases, and 8 bases lay in between. Germline assignment: CDR1 LGHDT and CDR2 YNNKEL (reference sequence).

This clonotype has at least ten counts. The rearrangement joins TRBV20-1 to TRBJ2-2, with 9 bases that match TRBD1. Trimming at V came to 2 bases and at J to 3 bases, leaving 7 bases not matched to a gene. This CDR3 contains 16 residues. The germline V gene encodes CDR1 DFQATT and CDR2 SNEGSKA (reference sequence). In DNA, the CDR3 is TGCAGTGCTAGATCCGACAGGGGGACTTACACCGGGGAGCTGTTTTTT. Protein: CSARSDRGTYTGELFF.

This chain links TRBV6-5 with TRBJ2-5; 8 bases map to TRBD2. Germline CDR1 is MNHEY and CDR2 is SVGAGI. This CDR3 is built from 16 residues. V was clipped by 0 bases and J by 1 base; unmatched bases: 4. CDR3 loop: CASSYSGLALQETQYF. CDR3 coding DNA: TGTGCCAGCAGTTACTCAGGACTAGCCCTCCAAGAGACCCAGTACTTC.

This clonotype was observed once. The rearrangement links TRBV6-1 to TRBJ2-3, with 9 bases fitting TRBD2. This CDR3 has 15 amino acids. Germline lookup yields CDR1 MNHNS and CDR2 SASEGT. With 1 base clipped from V and 7 bases from J, the junction kept 6 bases outside the gene matches. CDR3 in DNA: TGTGCCAGCAGTGAAGGGGCGGGGGGGCTCTATACGCAGTATTTT. It yields the protein CASSEGAGGLYTQYF.

This clonotype was seen a handful of times. The rearrangement links TRBV20-1 to TRBJ2-5; weak D call: TRBD1 (6 bases). Deletions cut 4 bases from V and 2 bases from J, with 8 bases between. The germline V gene has CDR1 DFQATT and CDR2 SNEGSKA (reference sequence). This CDR3 comprises 12 residues. The CDR3 DNA is TGCAGTGCTAACCAGGGGCAAGAGACCCAGTACTTC. Its translation: CSANQGQETQYF.

This clonotype was detected only a few times. The chain combines TRBV3-1 with TRBJ2-6, with D hard to call. Between the trimmed V and J ends, which lost 0 bases and 5 bases, there was a span of 17 bases. Germline CDR1 reads LGHDT; CDR2 reads YNNKEL (reference sequence). This CDR3 spans 18 amino acids. The CDR3 nucleotides read TGTGCCAGCAGCCAAGATAGTACAGTGAGGAGTAGGGCCAACGTCCTGACTTTC. Its translation: CASSQDSTVRSRANVLTF. The entire variable domain, with the rest obtained from reference TRBV3-1 and TRBJ2-6, is as follows: DTAVSQTPKYLVTQMGNDKSIKCEQNLGHDTMYWYKQDSKKFLKIMFSYNNKELIINETVPNRFSPKSPDKAHLNLHINSLELGDSAVYFCASSQDSTVRSRANVLTFGAGSRLTVL.

The V and J genes are TRBV9 and TRBJ2-3, with unresolved D. The germline CDR1 and CDR2 sequences are SGDLS and YYNGEE. The CDR3 sequence is 15 residues long. Deletions cut 0 bases from V and 6 bases from J, with 14 bases between. The CDR3: CASSVGTFERDTQYF. The CDR3 coding sequence is TGTGCCAGCAGCGTAGGGACGTTCGAAAGGGATACGCAGTATTTT.

The gene calls are TRBV3-1 and TRBJ2-7; 13 bases line up with TRBD2. Trimming at V came to 0 bases and at J to 3 bases, leaving 5 bases not matched to a gene. Germline CDR1 is LGHDT and CDR2 is YNNKEL (reference sequence). The CDR3 sequence is 17 residues long. The CDR3 reads CASSQETSGGPYYEQYF. CDR3 bases: TGTGCCAGCAGCCAAGAGACTAGCGGGGGGCCCTACTACGAGCAGTACTTC.